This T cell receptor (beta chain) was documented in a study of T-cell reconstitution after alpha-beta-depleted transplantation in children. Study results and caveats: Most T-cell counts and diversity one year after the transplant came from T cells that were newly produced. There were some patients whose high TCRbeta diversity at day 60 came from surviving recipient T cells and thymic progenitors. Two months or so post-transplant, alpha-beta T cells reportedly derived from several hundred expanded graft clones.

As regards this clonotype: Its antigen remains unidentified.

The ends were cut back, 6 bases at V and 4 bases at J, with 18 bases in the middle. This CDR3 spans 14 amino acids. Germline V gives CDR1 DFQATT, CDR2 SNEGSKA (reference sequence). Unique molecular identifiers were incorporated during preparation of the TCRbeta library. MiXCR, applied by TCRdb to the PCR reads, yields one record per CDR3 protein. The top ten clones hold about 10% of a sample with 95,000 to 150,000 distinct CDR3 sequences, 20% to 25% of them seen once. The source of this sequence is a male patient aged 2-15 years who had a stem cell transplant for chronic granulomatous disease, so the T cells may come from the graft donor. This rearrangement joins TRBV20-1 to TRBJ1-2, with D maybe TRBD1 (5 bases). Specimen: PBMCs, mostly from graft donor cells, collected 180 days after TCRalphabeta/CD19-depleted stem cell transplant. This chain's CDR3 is CSANRRGVGYGYTF. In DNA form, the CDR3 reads TGCAGTGCCAACCGAAGGGGCGTGGGCTATGGCTACACCTTC.